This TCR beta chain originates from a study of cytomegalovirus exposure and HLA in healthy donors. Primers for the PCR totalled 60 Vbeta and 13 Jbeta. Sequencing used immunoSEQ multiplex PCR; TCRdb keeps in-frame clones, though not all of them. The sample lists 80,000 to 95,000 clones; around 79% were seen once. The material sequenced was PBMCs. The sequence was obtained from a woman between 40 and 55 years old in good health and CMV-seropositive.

The CDR3 DNA follows: TGTGCCAGCACCCGGAGTGACTACGAGCAGTACTTC. As protein: CASTRSDYEQYF. The genes are TRBV6-4 and TRBJ2-7, with D uncertain. Germline CDR1 is MRHNA and CDR2 is SNTAGT. The germline V and J ends were trimmed by 7 bases and 3 bases, with 10 bases remaining between them. This CDR3 comprises 12 residues.